This T cell receptor (beta chain) came from a study of T cell changes during pregnancy in multiple sclerosis. Some clones are missing from TCRdb's copy, which holds only in-frame ones; the method was immunoSEQ multiplex PCR. The sample records some 28,000 clones, about 89% being singletons. This sequence was found in a female donor with multiple sclerosis, enrolled in a pregnancy study. This sample comprised CD8+ T cells from peripheral blood mononuclear cells, obtained before pregnancy.

In nucleotides, the CDR3 is TGTGCCTGGGGACAGGGGAGTTGGAGCTATGGCTACACCTTC. Translated: CAWGQGSWSYGYTF. The chain is built from TRBV30 and TRBJ1-2; 9 bases are shared with TRBD1. Germline CDR1 GTSNPN, CDR2 SVGIG (reference sequence). This CDR3 comprises 14 residues. Trimming removed 5 bases from V and 4 bases from J; junction bases left unmatched: 8.